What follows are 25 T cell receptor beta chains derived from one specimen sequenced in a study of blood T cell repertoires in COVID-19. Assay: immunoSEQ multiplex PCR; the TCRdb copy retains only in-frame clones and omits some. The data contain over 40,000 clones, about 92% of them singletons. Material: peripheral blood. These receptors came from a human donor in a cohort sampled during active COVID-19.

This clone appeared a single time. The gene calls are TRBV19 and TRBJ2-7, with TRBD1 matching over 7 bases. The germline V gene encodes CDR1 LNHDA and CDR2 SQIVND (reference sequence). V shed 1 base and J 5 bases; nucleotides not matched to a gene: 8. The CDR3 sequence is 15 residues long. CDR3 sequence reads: CASSIAGQGVNEQYF. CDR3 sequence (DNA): TGTGCCAGTAGTATAGCTGGGCAGGGGGTCAACGAGCAGTACTTC.

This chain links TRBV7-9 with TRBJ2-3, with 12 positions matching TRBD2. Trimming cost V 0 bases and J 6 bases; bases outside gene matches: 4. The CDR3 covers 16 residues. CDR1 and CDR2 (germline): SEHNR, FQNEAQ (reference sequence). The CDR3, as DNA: TGTGCCAGCAGCTTAGCACTAGCGGGGGGTTCGGATACGCAGTATTTT. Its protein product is CASSLALAGGSDTQYF.

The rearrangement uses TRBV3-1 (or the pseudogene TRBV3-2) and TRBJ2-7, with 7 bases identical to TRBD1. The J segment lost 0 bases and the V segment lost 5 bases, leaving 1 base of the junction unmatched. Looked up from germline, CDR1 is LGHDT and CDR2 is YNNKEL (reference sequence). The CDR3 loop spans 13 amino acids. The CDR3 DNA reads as TGTGCCAGCAGCTGGGACAGCTCCTACGAGCAGTACTTC. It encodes CASSWDSSYEQYF.

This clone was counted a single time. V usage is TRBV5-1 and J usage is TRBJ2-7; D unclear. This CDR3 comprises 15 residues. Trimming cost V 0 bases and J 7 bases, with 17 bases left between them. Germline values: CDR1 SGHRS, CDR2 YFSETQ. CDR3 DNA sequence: TGCGCCAGCAGCTTGGATTCCTCCCCTCTGAGGGAGCAGTACTTC. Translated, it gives CASSLDSSPLREQYF.

DNA of the CDR3: TGTGCCATCATGGGGCGGGGAAACATTCAGTACTTC. Translating it yields CAIMGRGNIQYF. The chain carries TRBV5-4 and TRBJ2-4, with D possibly being TRBD2 (6 bases). Germline CDR1 is SGHNT and CDR2 is YYREEE (reference sequence). The V and J ends lost 9 bases and 6 bases respectively, with 13 bases between them. This CDR3 contains 12 residues. The variable domain in full, completed from reference TRBV5-4 and TRBJ2-4, reads ETGVTQSPTHLIKTRGQQVTLRCSSQSGHNTVSWYQQALGQGPQFIFQYYREEENGRGNFPPRFSGLQFPNYSSELNVNALELDDSALYLCAIMGRGNIQYFGAGTRLSVL.

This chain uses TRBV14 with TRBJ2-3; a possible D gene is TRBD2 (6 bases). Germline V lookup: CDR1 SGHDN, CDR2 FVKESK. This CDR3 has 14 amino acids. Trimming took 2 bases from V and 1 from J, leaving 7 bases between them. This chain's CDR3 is CASSQTGGTDTQYF. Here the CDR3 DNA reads TGTGCCAGCAGCCAAACGGGGGGCACAGATACGCAGTATTTT.

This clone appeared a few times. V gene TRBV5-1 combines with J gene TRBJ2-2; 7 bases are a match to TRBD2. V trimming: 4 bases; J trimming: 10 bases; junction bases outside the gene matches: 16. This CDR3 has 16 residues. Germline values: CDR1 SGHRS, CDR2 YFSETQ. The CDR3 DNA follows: TGCGCCAGCAGCAGGGAGCTAGCGGTGCTTTGGGAGGAGCTGTTTTTT. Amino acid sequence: CASSRELAVLWEELFF.

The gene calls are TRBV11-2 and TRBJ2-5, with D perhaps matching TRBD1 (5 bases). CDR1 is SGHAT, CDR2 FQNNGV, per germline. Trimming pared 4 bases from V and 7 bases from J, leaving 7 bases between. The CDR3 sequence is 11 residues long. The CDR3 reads CASSSRGTQYF. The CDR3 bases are TGTGCCAGCAGCTCAAGGGGGACCCAGTACTTC.

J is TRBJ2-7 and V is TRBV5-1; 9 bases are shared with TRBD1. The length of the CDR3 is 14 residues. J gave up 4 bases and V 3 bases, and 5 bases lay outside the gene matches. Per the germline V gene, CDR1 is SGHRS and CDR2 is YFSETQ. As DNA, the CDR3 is TGCGCCAGCAGCTGGACCGGGACAGGGTACGAGCAGTACTTC. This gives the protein CASSWTGTGYEQYF.

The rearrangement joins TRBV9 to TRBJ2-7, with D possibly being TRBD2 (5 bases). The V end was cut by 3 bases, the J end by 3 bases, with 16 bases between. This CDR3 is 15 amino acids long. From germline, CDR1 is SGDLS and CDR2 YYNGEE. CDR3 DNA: TGTGCCAGCAGCGCCGAGCCGGGGAAGGGCTACGAGCAGTACTTC. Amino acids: CASSAEPGKGYEQYF.

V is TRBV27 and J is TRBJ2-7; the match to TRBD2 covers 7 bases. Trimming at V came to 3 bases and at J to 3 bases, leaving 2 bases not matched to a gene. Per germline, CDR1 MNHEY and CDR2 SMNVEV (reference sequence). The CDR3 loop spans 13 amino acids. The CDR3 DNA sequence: TGTGCCAGCAGTTTTACGGGAGGCTACGAGCAGTACTTC. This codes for CASSFTGGYEQYF.

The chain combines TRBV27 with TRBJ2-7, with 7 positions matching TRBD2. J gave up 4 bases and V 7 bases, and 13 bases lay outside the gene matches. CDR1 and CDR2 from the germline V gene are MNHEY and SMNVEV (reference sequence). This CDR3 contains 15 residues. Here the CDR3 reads CASTFRTRSLYEQYF. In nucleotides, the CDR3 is TGTGCCAGCACCTTTAGGACTAGAAGTCTTTACGAGCAGTACTTC.

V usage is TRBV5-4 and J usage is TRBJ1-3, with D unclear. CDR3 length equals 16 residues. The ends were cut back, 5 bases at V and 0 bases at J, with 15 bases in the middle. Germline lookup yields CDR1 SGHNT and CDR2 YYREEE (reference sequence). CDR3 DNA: TGTGCCAGCAGTCCCTCTGGCGGATCCTCTGGAAACACCATATATTTT. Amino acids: CASSPSGGSSGNTIYF.

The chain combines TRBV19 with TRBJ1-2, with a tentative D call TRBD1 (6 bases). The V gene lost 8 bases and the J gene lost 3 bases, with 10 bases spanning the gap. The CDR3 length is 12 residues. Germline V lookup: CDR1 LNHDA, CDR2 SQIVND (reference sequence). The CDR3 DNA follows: TGTGCCAGTCGAGGGGGAGACTATGGCTACACCTTC. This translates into CASRGGDYGYTF.

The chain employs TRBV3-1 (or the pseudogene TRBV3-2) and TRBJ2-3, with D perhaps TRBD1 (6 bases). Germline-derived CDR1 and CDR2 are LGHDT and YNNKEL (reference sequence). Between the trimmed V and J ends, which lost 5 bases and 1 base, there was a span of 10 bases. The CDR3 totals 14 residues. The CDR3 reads CASSYRQGTDTQYF. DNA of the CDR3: TGTGCCAGCAGCTATCGACAGGGCACAGATACGCAGTATTTT.

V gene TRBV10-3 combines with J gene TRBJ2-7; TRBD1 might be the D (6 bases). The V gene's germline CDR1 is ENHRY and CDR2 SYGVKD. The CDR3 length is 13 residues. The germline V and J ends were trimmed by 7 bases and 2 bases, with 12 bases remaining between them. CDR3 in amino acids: CAIKGTQTYEQYF. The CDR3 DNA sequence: TGTGCCATCAAAGGGACACAGACCTACGAGCAGTACTTC.

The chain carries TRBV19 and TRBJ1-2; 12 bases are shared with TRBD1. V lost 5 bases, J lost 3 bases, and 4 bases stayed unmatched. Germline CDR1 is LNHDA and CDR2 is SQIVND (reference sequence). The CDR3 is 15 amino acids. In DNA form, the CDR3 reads TGTGCCAGTAGTGGGACAGGGGGCGCCGACTATGGCTACACCTTC. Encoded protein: CASSGTGGADYGYTF.

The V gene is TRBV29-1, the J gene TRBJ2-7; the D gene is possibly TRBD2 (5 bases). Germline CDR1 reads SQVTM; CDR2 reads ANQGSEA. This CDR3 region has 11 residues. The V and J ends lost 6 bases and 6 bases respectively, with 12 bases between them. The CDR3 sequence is CSVFSGGEQYF. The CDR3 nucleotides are TGCAGCGTCTTCTCAGGAGGCGAGCAGTACTTC.

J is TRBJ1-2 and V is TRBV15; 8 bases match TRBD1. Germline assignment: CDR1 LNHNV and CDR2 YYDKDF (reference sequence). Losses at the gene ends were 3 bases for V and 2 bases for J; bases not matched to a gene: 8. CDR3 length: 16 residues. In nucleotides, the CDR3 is TGTGCCACCAGCAGTCTGTCCCGGGACAGGAACTATGGCTACACCTTC. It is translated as CATSSLSRDRNYGYTF. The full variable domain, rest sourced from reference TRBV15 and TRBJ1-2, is DAMVIQNPRYQVTQFGKPVTLSCSQTLNHNVMYWYQQKSSQAPKLLFHYYDKDFNNEADTPDNFQSRRPNTSFCFLDIRSPGLGDTAMYLCATSSLSRDRNYGYTFGSGTRLTVV.

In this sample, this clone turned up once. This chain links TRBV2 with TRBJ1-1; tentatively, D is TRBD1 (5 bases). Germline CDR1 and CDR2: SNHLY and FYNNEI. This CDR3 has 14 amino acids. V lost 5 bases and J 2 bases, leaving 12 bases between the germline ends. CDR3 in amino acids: CASSPMGGNTEAFF. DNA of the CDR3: TGTGCCAGCAGTCCGATGGGGGGAAACACTGAAGCTTTCTTT.

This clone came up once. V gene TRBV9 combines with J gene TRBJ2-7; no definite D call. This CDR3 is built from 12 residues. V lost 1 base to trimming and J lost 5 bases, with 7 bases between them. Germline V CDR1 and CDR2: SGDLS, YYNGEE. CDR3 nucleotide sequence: TGTGCCAGCAGCGTACTAGGCGACGAGCAGTACTTC. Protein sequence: CASSVLGDEQYF.

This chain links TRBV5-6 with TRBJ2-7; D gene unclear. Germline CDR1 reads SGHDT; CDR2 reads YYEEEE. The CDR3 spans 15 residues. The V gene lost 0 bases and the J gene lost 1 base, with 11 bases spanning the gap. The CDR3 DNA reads TGTGCCAGCAGCTTGGTTGGGCCAAATTCCTACGAGCAGTACTTC. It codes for CASSLVGPNSYEQYF.

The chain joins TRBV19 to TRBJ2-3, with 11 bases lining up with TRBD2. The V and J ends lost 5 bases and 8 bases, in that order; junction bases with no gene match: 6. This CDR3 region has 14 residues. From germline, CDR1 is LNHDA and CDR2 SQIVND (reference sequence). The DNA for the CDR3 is TGTGCCAGTAGTTTACTAGCGGGAGATGGTACGCAGTATTTT. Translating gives CASSLLAGDGTQYF.

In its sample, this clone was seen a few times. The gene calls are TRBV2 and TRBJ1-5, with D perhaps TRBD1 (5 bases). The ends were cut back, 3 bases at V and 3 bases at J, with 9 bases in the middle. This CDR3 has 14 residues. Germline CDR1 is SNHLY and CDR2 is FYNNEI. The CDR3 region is CASSEIRVNQPQHF. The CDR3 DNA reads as TGTGCCAGCAGTGAGATCAGGGTCAATCAGCCCCAGCATTTT.

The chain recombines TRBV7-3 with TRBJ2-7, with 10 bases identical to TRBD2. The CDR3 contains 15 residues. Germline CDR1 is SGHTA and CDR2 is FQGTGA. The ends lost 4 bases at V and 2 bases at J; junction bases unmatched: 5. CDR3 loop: CASSWTSGGTYEQYF. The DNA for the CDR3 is TGTGCCAGCAGCTGGACTAGCGGAGGGACCTACGAGCAGTACTTC.